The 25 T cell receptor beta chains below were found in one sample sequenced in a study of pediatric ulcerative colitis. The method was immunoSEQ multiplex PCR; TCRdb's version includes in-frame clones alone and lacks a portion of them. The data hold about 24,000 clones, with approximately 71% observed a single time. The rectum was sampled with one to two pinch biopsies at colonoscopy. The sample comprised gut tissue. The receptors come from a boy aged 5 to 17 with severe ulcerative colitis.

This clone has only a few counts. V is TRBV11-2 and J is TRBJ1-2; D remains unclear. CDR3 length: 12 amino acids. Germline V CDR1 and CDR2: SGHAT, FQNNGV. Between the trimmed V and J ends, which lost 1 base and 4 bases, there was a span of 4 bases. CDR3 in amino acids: CASSLGGYGYTF. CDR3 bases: TGTGCCAGCAGCTTAGGTGGCTATGGCTACACCTTC.

Here the CDR3 DNA reads TGTGCCAGCAGTTACGACAGGAGGGTTAATAATTCACCCCTCCACTTT. It is translated as CASSYDRRVNNSPLHF. The V call is TRBV6-5, the J call TRBJ1-6; maybe TRBD1 (6 bases). The V and J ends lost 2 bases and 5 bases respectively, with 13 bases between them. This CDR3 has 16 amino acids. The germline gives CDR1 MNHEY, CDR2 SVGAGI.

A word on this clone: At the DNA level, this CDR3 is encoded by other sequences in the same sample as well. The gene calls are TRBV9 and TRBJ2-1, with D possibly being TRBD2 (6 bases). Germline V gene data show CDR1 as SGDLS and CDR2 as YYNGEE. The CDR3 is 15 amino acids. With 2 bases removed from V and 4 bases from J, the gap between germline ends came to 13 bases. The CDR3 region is CASSVSGLVYNEQFF. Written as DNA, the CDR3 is TGTGCCAGCAGCGTCTCGGGACTTGTGTACAATGAGCAGTTCTTC.

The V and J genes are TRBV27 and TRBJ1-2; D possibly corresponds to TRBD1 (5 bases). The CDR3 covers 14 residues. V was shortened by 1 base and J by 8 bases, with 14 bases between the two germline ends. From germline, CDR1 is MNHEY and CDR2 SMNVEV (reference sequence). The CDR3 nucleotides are TGTGCCAGCAGTTTATTTCGGGGCGCGCAGGGCTACACCTTC. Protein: CASSLFRGAQGYTF.

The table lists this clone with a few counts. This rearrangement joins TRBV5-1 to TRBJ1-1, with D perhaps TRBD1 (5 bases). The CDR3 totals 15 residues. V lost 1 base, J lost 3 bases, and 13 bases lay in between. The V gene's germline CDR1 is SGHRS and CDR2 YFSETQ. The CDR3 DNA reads TGCGCCAGCAGCTTGAGTGGGGCTTTGGACACTGAAGCTTTCTTT. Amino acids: CASSLSGALDTEAFF.

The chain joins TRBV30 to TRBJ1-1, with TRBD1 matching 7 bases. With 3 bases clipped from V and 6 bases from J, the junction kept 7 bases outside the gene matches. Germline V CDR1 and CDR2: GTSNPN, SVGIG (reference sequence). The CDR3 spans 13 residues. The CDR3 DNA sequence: TGTGCCTGGAGCAAGCAGGGGGGGTCTGAAGCTTTCTTT. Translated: CAWSKQGGSEAFF.

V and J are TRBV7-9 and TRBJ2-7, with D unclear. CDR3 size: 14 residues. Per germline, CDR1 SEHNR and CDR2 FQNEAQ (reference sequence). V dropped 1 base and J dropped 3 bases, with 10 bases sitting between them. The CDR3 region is CASSLVSMHYEQYF. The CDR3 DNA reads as TGTGCCAGCAGCTTAGTTTCCATGCACTACGAGCAGTACTTC.

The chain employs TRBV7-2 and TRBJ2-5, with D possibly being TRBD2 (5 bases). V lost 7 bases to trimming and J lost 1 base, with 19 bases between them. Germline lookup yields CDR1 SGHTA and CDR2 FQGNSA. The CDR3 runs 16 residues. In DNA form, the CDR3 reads TGTGCCAGCACCCCGGGGTACAGCTCGTTCCAAGAGACCCAGTACTTC. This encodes CASTPGYSSFQETQYF.

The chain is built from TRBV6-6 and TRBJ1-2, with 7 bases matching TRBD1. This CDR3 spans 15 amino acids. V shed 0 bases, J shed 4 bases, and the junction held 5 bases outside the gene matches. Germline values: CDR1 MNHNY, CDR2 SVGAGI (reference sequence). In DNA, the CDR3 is TGTGCCAGCAGTTACTCGACAGGGAACGGCTATGGCTACACCTTC. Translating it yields CASSYSTGNGYGYTF.

CDR3 loop: CASKAGMSTDTQYF. As DNA, the CDR3 is TGCGCCAGCAAGGCGGGTATGAGCACAGATACGCAGTATTTT. The V and J genes are TRBV5-1 and TRBJ2-3; possibly TRBD2 for D (5 bases). The CDR3 runs 14 residues. V was shortened by 6 bases and J by 0 bases, with 11 bases between the two germline ends. The germline V gene has CDR1 SGHRS and CDR2 YFSETQ.

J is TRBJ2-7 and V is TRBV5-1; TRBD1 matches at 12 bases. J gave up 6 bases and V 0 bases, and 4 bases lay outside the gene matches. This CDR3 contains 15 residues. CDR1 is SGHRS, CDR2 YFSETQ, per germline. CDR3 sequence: CASSLVGTGGGEQYF. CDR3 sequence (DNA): TGCGCCAGCAGCTTGGTTGGGACAGGGGGCGGCGAGCAGTACTTC.

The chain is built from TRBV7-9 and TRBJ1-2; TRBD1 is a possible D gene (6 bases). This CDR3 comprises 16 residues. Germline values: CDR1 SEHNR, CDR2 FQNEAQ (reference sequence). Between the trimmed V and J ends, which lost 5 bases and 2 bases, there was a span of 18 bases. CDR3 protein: CASSPQVRTVNYGYTF. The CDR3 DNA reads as TGTGCCAGCAGCCCCCAAGTTAGGACAGTCAACTATGGCTACACCTTC.

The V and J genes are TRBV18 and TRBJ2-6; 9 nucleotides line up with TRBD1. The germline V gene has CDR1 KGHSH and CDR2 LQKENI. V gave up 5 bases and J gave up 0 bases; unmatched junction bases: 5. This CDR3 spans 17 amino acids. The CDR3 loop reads CASSRGQGNSGANVLTF. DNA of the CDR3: TGTGCCAGCTCAAGGGGACAGGGTAACTCTGGGGCCAACGTCCTGACTTTC.

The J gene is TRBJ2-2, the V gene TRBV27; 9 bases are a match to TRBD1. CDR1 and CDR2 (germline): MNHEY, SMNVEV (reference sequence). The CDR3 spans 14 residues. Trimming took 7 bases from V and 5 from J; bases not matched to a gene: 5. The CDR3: CASKGTGITGELFF. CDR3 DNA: TGTGCCAGCAAGGGGACAGGGATTACCGGGGAGCTGTTTTTT.

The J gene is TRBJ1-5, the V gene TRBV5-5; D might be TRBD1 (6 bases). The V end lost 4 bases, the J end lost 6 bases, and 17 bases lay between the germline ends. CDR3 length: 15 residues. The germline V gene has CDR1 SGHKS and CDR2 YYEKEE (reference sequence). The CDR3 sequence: CASSPIGGAPQPQHF. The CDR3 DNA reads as TGTGCCAGCAGCCCGATAGGGGGGGCCCCTCAGCCCCAGCATTTT. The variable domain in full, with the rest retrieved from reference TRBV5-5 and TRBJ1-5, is DAGVTQSPTHLIKTRGQQVTLRCSPISGHKSVSWYQQVLGQGPQFIFQYYEKEERGRGNFPDRFSARQFPNYSSELNVNALLLGDSALYLCASSPIGGAPQPQHFGDGTRLSIL.

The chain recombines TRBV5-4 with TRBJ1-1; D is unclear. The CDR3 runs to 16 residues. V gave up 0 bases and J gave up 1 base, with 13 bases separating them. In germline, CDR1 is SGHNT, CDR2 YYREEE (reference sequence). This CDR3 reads CASSLELGVGNTEAFF. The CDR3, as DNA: TGTGCCAGCAGCTTGGAACTGGGAGTCGGGAACACTGAAGCTTTCTTT. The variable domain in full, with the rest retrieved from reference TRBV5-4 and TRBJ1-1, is ETGVTQSPTHLIKTRGQQVTLRCSSQSGHNTVSWYQQALGQGPQFIFQYYREEENGRGNFPPRFSGLQFPNYSSELNVNALELDDSALYLCASSLELGVGNTEAFFGQGTRLTVV.

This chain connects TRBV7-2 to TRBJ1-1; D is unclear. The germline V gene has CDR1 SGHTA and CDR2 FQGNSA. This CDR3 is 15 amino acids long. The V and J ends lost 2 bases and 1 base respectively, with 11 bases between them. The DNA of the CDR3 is TGTGCCAGCAGCTTATTTGTCGGGGAGAACACTGAAGCTTTCTTT. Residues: CASSLFVGENTEAFF.

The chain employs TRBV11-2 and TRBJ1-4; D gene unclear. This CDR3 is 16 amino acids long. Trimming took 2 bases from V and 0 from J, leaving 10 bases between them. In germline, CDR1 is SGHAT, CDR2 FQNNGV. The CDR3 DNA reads TGTGCCAGCAGCTTACTAGGCGGTTCAACTAATGAAAAACTGTTTTTT. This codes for CASSLLGGSTNEKLFF.

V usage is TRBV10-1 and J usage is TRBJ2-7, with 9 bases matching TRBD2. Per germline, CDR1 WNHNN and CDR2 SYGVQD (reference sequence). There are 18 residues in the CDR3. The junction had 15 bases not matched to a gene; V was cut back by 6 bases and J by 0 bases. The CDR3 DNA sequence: TGCGCCAGCAGCCCAGCTCAGAGCGGGGGGCCTAGCTCCTACGAGCAGTACTTC. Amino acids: CASSPAQSGGPSSYEQYF.

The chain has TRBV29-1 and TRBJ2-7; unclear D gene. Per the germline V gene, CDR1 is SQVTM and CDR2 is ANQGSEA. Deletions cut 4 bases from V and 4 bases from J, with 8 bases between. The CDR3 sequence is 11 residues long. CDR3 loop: CSVAVEYEQYF. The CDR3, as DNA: TGCAGCGTTGCTGTGGAGTACGAGCAGTACTTC.

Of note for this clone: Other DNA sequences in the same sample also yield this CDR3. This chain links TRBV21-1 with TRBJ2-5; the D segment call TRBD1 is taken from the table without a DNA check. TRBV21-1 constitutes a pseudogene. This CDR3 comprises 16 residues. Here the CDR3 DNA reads TGTGCCAGCAGCAAATGGGGGCAGGAAATCCAAGAGACCCAGTACTTC. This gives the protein CASSKWGQEIQETQYF.

The CDR3 reads CSVESTGFYEQYF. The CDR3 DNA follows: TGCAGCGTTGAATCGACAGGGTTTTACGAGCAGTACTTC. The chain combines TRBV29-1 with TRBJ2-7; 7 positions agree with TRBD1. The germline CDR1 and CDR2 sequences are SQVTM and ANQGSEA. The CDR3 extends over 13 amino acids. With V trimmed by 2 bases and J by 4 bases, 5 bases remained unmatched.

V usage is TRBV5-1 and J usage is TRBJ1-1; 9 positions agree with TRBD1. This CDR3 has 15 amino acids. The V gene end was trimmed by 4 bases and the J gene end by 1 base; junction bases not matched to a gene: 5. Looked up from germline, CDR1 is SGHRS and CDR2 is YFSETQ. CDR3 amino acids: CASSPKTGGNTEAFF. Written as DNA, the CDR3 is TGCGCCAGCAGCCCGAAGACAGGGGGGAACACTGAAGCTTTCTTT.

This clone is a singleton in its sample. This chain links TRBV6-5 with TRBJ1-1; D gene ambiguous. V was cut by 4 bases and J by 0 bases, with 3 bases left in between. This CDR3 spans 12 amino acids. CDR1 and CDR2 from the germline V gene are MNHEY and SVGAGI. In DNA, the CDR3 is TGTGCCAGCAGTTTCCTGAACACTGAAGCTTTCTTT. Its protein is CASSFLNTEAFF.

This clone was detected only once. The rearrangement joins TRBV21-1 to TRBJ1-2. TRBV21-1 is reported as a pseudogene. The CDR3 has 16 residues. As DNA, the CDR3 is TGTGCCAGCAGCAAAAACGGAGAACAGAATAAAGTTGGCTACACCTTC. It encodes CASSKNGEQNKVGYTF.